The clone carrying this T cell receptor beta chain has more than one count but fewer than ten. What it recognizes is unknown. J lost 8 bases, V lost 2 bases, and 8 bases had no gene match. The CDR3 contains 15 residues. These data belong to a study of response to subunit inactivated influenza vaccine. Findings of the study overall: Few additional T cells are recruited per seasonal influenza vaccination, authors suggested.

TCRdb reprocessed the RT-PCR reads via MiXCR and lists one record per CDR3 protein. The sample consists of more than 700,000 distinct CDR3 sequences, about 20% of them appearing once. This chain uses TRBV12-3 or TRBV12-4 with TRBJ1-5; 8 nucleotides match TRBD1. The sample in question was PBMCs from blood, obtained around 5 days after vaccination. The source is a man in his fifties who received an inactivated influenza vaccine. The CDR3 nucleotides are TGTGCCAGCAGTTTAAGATCAGGGGGCGCGGAGCCCCAGCATTTT. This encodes CASSLRSGGAEPQHF.